Listed below are T cell receptor beta chains from one sample, sequenced in a study. TCRdb re-called the 5' RACE reads through MiXCR, storing one row per CDR3 protein. The table includes roughly 60,000 distinct CDR3 sequences, approximately 26% detected once. The source material was tumor-infiltrating Tregs sorted from the breast tumor. Source of these receptors: a female donor with breast cancer. CDR3s include the opening cysteine and the closing phenylalanine or tryptophan. The D gene is left open where the match is weak. Part of the rows lack a size; the others show once, few, many or a class for expanded clones.

d_call	v_call	j_call	clone_size	cdr3_nt	cdr3_aa
NA	TRBV6-2/TRBV6-3	TRBJ2-2	few	TGTGCCAGCACCAACGGGGGATTGGGCGGGGAGCTGTTTTTT	CASTNGGLGGELFF
NA	TRBV4-1	TRBJ1-2	medium-sized	TGCGCCAGCAGCCAAGTTGACATGGGTCTAGCTAACTATGGCTACACCTTC	CASSQVDMGLANYGYTF
TRBD2	TRBV7-2	TRBJ2-1	NA	TGTGCCAGCAGCTTAGTGGCGAGCGGGAGCGGGCGGGGTGAGCAGTTCTTC	CASSLVASGSGRGEQFF
NA	TRBV7-9	TRBJ1-6	NA	TGTGCCAGCAGCTTAGGCCGGCGGACTTCACCCCTCCACTTT	CASSLGRRTSPLHF
TRBD1	TRBV7-2	TRBJ1-6	few	TGTGCCAGCAGCCGACGTACAGGGGGCGGTTCCTATAATTCACCCCTCCACTTT	CASSRRTGGGSYNSPLHF
NA	TRBV27	TRBJ2-1	NA	TGTGCCAGCAGTTTATCGCTTCCGGGAGCTCACGAGCAGTTCTTC	CASSLSLPGAHEQFF
NA	TRBV9	TRBJ2-2	many	TGTGCCAGCAGCGCGACAGGCCATTCGAACACCGGGGAGCTGTTTTTT	CASSATGHSNTGELFF
NA	TRBV18	TRBJ2-5	NA	TGTGCCAGCTCACCAGTGGCAGGAGAGACCCAGTACTTC	CASSPVAGETQYF
TRBD2	TRBV20-1	TRBJ2-5	NA	TGCAGTGCTACGGAACTAGCGGGGGGATTCCAAGAGACCCAGTACTTC	CSATELAGGFQETQYF
TRBD2	TRBV7-6	TRBJ2-5	few	TGTGCCAGCAGCTTAGTTGCGGGGAGGGGAGAGACCCAGTACTTC	CASSLVAGRGETQYF
NA	TRBV7-3	TRBJ2-1	many	TGTGCCAGCAGCCCCGGGCCAAATTCCTACAATGAGCAGTTCTTC	CASSPGPNSYNEQFF
NA	TRBV4-2	TRBJ2-7	few	TGTGCCAGCAGCCAAGATCTAGAGGCGGGGTACGAGCAGTACTTC	CASSQDLEAGYEQYF
NA	TRBV29-1	TRBJ1-2	many	TGCAGCGTTGTAGGGGGGGGCTATGGCTACACCTTC	CSVVGGGYGYTF
NA	TRBV10-1	TRBJ1-4	medium-sized	TGCGCCAGCATGCGGGATGAAAAACTGTTTTTT	CASMRDEKLFF
NA	TRBV5-1	TRBJ1-1	NA	TGCGCCAGCAGCTTGACAGGTCTCATGAACACTGAAGCTTTCTTT	CASSLTGLMNTEAFF
NA	TRBV24-1	TRBJ2-1	few	TGTGCCACCAGTGACCCTACCCGATTCAGCAATGAGCAGTTCTTC	CATSDPTRFSNEQFF
NA	TRBV20-1	TRBJ1-6	NA	TGCAGTGCTAGACCCTTGGTCAGCTCCTATAATTCACCCCTCCACTTT	CSARPLVSSYNSPLHF
NA	TRBV7-9	TRBJ2-5	NA	TGTGCCAGCAGCCTTCAGGGCCAAGAGACCCAGTACTTC	CASSLQGQETQYF
NA	TRBV28	TRBJ1-1	NA	TGTGCCAGCAGTTACCCCGTTACGGGGGGGGTGACTGAAGCTTTCTTT	CASSYPVTGGVTEAFF
NA	TRBV6-2/TRBV6-3	TRBJ1-5	few	TGTGCCAGCAGTATCGCGGGACCTAATCAGCCCCAGCATTTT	CASSIAGPNQPQHF
NA	TRBV7-9	TRBJ2-7	many	TGTGCCAGCAGCCCCCCATGGGTGTCGGCAGGGGTTACCTACGAGCAGTACTTC	CASSPPWVSAGVTYEQYF
NA	TRBV28	TRBJ1-4	NA	TGTGCCAGCTCTACACCCTCCGCAGAAAAACTGTTTTTT	CASSTPSAEKLFF
TRBD2	TRBV7-2	TRBJ2-3	many	TGTGCCAGCAGCGATAGCGGGAGTGGGGATACGCAGTATTTT	CASSDSGSGDTQYF
NA	TRBV7-3	TRBJ1-1	few	TGTGCCAGCAGCTCCCGGGGATCGGCTACTGAAGCTTTCTTT	CASSSRGSATEAFF
NA	TRBV11-1	TRBJ2-2	few	TGTGCCAGCAGCTTAGGACAGGTTTTAACCGGGGAGCTGTTTTTT	CASSLGQVLTGELFF
NA	TRBV6-1	TRBJ1-5	NA	TGTGCCAGCAAAGGTAACTGGGGTCAGCCCCAGCATTTT	CASKGNWGQPQHF
TRBD2	TRBV20-1	TRBJ2-5	NA	TGCAGTGCTAGAGCGGAAGCGGGGTCTCTCACCCAGTACTTC	CSARAEAGSLTQYF
TRBD1	TRBV30	TRBJ1-1	NA	TGTGCCTGGAGTGTCACTACAGGGGGTACAGCTTTCTTT	CAWSVTTGGTAFF
NA	TRBV5-6	TRBJ2-7	NA	TGTGCCAGCACTTCCCCCAACCCCAGGACCCACGAGCAGTACTTC	CASTSPNPRTHEQYF
TRBD1	TRBV5-1	TRBJ2-5	medium-sized	TGCGCCAGCAGCTTGGGACTGCTGGACAGGGCCGAAGAGACCCAGTACTTC	CASSLGLLDRAEETQYF
NA	TRBV7-9	TRBJ2-2	few	TGTGCCAGCAGCCCTACAGTAGTAAGCACCGGGGAGCTGTTTTTT	CASSPTVVSTGELFF
NA	TRBV5-1	TRBJ1-1	NA	TGCGCCAGCGGACGGGGGAACACTGCAGCTTTCTTT	CASGRGNTAAFF
TRBD1	TRBV28	TRBJ1-1	NA	TGTGCCAGCCAGGACAGGGTACGGACTGAAGCTTTCTTT	CASQDRVRTEAFF
NA	TRBV7-2	TRBJ1-5	few	TGTGCCAGCAGCTTAGGGGTGCGGCAGCCCCAGCATTTT	CASSLGVRQPQHF
NA	TRBV6-5	TRBJ2-3	NA	TGTGCCAGCAGATTAGCGGGCACAGATACGCAGTATTTT	CASRLAGTDTQYF
TRBD2	TRBV5-6	TRBJ2-7	NA	TGTGCCAGCAGCTTGGCCGGGAGGAGCTACGGGCAGTACTTC	CASSLAGRSYGQYF
TRBD1	TRBV5-1	TRBJ2-7	medium-sized	TGCGCCAGCAGCCGGACAGGGTCTAACTACGAGCAGTACTTC	CASSRTGSNYEQYF
TRBD1	TRBV28	TRBJ2-7	many	TGTGCCACTTCAACACGGGACAGGGTTTACTTC	CATSTRDRVYF
NA	TRBV7-2	TRBJ2-3	NA	TGTGCCAGCAGCCTACAGTATTCAGATACGCAGTATTTT	CASSLQYSDTQYF
NA	TRBV2	TRBJ1-6	few	TGTGCCAGCAGACCCACAGGGAATAATTCACCCCTCCACTTT	CASRPTGNNSPLHF
NA	TRBV29-1	TRBJ1-2	few	TGCAGCGGACAGGCTAACCACAGCTACACCTTC	CSGQANHSYTF
TRBD2	TRBV9	TRBJ2-1	once	TGTGCCAGCAGCGTAGGTCCTAGCGGGAGCTTTTCCAATGAGCAGCTCTTC	CASSVGPSGSFSNEQLF
TRBD1	TRBV2	TRBJ2-7	few	TGTGCCAGCAGTCCTCTTGTCAGGGGGCAATACGAGCAGTACTTC	CASSPLVRGQYEQYF
TRBD2	TRBV27	TRBJ2-5	many	TGTGCCAGCAGACCTGGACTAGCGGGAGAGACCCAGTACTTC	CASRPGLAGETQYF
NA	TRBV5-1	TRBJ2-3	NA	TGCGCCACCAGATGGGGGAGCGGGACAGATACGCAGTATTTT	CATRWGSGTDTQYF
NA	TRBV7-3	TRBJ2-1	NA	TGTGCCAGCAGCTTAGTGGACGAGAACAATGAGCAGTTCTTC	CASSLVDENNEQFF
NA	TRBV5-1	TRBJ2-7	NA	TGCGCCAGCAGCTTGGTGGGCGACTACGAGCAGTACTTC	CASSLVGDYEQYF
NA	TRBV29-1	TRBJ1-3	NA	TGCAGCGTTGCCCAGGGGAGCTCTGGAAACACCATATATTTT	CSVAQGSSGNTIYF
NA	TRBV6-1	TRBJ1-5	NA	TGTGCCAGCAGTGTAGGAGGGCAGTACAATCAGCCCCAGCATTTT	CASSVGGQYNQPQHF
TRBD1	TRBV20-1	TRBJ1-1	many	TGCAGTGCTAGAGGCCCCACAGGGGGGGCTTTCTTT	CSARGPTGGAFF
TRBD1	TRBV5-5	TRBJ2-2	many	TGTGCCAGCAGACGGACAGGGAGCACCGGGGAGCTGTTTTTT	CASRRTGSTGELFF
TRBD1	TRBV3-1	TRBJ2-3	many	TGTGCCAGCAGCCAGAACACAGGGGGCACCTCAGATACGCAGTATTTT	CASSQNTGGTSDTQYF
TRBD1	TRBV5-1	TRBJ2-1	NA	TGCGCCAGCAGCTTGAGTCCGACAGGGAATGAGCAGTTCTTC	CASSLSPTGNEQFF
NA	TRBV7-3	TRBJ2-2	many	TGTGCCAGCAGCTCCTCGGGACATCTCGCCGCCGGGGAGCTGTTTTTT	CASSSSGHLAAGELFF
NA	TRBV5-1	TRBJ2-1	many	TGCGCCAGCAGCCCCGGACAGGGAGGGGATGAGCAGTTCTTC	CASSPGQGGDEQFF